The present entry profiles one TCR beta chain with its context. Its cognate antigen is unknown. These data come from a study of T cells in localized non-small cell lung cancer. V trimming: 6 bases; J trimming: 4 bases; junction bases outside the gene matches: 15. CDR1 is SGHNT, CDR2 YYREEE, per germline (reference sequence). CDR3 length equals 16 residues. Clones were read by immunoSEQ multiplex PCR, and TCRdb kept only the in-frame ones, dropping some. The repertoire has around 29,000 clones, under 95% of them found once; the top ten carry around 30%. General study points: A median approximately 60 of the top 100 tumor clones appeared in adjacent lung. Since sequencing was restricted to only one region of the tumor, intratumor heterogeneity remains a possibility. Uninvolved adjacent lung had more T cell clonality than any other tissue, topping tumor.

The starting material was peripheral blood, obtained before any cancer treatment. The sequence was collected from a female donor over 55 with stage I lung adenocarcinoma. The V and J genes are TRBV5-4 and TRBJ2-5, with TRBD1 identical over 7 bases. The CDR3 loop reads CASTSPERQGLETQYF. Written as DNA, the CDR3 is TGTGCCAGCACCTCCCCGGAACGACAGGGATTAGAGACCCAGTACTTC.